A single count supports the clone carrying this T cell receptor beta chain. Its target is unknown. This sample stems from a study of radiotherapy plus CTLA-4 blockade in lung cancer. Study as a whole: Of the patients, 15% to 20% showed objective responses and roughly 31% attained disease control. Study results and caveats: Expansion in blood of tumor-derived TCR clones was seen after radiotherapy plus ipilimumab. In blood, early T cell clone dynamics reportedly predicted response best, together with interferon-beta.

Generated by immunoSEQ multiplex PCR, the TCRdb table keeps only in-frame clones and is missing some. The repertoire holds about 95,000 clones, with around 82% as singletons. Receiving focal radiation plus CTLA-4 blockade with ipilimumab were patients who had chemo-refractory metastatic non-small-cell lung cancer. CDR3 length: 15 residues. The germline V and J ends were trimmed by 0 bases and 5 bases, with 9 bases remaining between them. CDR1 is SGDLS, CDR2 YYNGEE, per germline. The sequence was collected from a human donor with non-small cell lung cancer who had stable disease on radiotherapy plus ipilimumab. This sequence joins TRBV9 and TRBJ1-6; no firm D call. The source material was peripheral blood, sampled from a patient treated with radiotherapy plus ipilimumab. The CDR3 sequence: CASSVGGIDNSPLHF. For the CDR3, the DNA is TGTGCCAGCAGCGTAGGTGGTATTGATAATTCACCCCTCCACTTT.